This T cell receptor (beta chain) was retrieved from a study of a mutant IDH1 vaccine in newly diagnosed glioma. Study findings and constraints: Immune responses induced by vaccination arose in just under 95% of the patients.

The time point here: week 11, during vaccination. Vaccinated patients received 300 ug of mutant IDH1 20-mer peptide per dose, with topical imiquimod. A note on this clone: Its antigen is unidentified.

Profiling relied on immunoSEQ multiplex PCR, and the TCRdb table lists in-frame clones only, not all of them. The sample has tens of thousands of clones; around 90% are singletons. V gave up 5 bases and J gave up 8 bases, with 12 bases separating them. Germline V CDR1 and CDR2: MGHDK, SYGVNS. The length of the CDR3 is 12 residues. The chain carries TRBV25-1 and TRBJ1-2; TRBD1 is a possible D gene (5 bases). The sequence was obtained from a man younger than 35 with glioma. Sequencing was performed on PBMCs, taken from a glioma patient whose treatment included an IDH1 peptide vaccine. CDR3 residues: CASSTGGEGYTF. The CDR3 DNA is TGTGCCAGCAGTACCGGGGGAGAGGGCTACACCTTC.